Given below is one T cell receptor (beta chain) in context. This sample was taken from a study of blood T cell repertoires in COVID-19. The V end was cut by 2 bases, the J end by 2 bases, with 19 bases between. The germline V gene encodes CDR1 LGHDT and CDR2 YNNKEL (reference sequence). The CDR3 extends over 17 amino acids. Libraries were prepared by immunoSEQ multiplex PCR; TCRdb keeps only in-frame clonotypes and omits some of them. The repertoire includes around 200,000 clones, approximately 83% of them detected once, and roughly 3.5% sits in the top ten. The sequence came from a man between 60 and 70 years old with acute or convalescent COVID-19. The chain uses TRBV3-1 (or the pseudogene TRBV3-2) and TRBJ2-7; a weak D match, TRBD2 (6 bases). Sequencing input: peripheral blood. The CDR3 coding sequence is TGTGCCAGCAGCCAAAGACCGGGACTTCCATCTACCTACGAGCAGTACTTC. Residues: CASSQRPGLPSTYEQYF.